Presented here are 15 T cell receptor beta chains from one specimen sequenced in a study of blood T cell repertoires in COVID-19. The assay was immunoSEQ multiplex PCR, and TCRdb's table has in-frame clones only and misses some. The sample shows 100,000 to 150,000 clones, around four fifths of them seen only once. The sample taken for sequencing was peripheral blood. The receptors were gathered from a man aged 80 or over with COVID-19, enrolled during active disease.

There are a few counts of this clone. The rearrangement joins TRBV6-1 to TRBJ2-1; the match to TRBD2 covers 9 bases. CDR3 size: 17 residues. Germline CDR1 is MNHNS and CDR2 is SASEGT. The trim removed 6 bases at V and 2 bases at J, leaving 11 bases unmatched. The CDR3 coding sequence is TGTGCCAGCAGGGAACTCGGCGGCGGGAGGGCCTACAATGAGCAGTTCTTC. Translating gives CASRELGGGRAYNEQFF.

The chain combines TRBV6-2 or TRBV6-3 with TRBJ2-1; TRBD2 matches 9 bases. V was pared by 0 bases and J by 10 bases, with 7 bases of the junction left unmatched. The CDR3 runs 15 residues. CDR1 is MNHEY, CDR2 SVGEGT, per germline. The CDR3 spells CASSYSVREGREQFF. The CDR3 bases are TGTGCCAGCAGTTACTCGGTGCGGGAGGGAAGGGAGCAGTTCTTC.

The sample holds one count of this clone. The chain is built from TRBV9 and TRBJ1-3, with D unclear. Germline assignment: CDR1 SGDLS and CDR2 YYNGEE. CDR3 size: 15 residues. Trimming shortened V by 4 bases and J by 0 bases, and 11 bases separated the two germline ends. The CDR3 coding sequence is TGTGCCAGCAGCACCCCGGGTCCCTCTGGAAACACCATATATTTT. As protein: CASSTPGPSGNTIYF. The full variable domain, rest sourced from reference TRBV9 and TRBJ1-3, is DSGVTQTPKHLITATGQRVTLRCSPRSGDLSVYWYQQSLDQGLQFLIQYYNGEERAKGNILERFSAQQFPDLHSELNLSSLELGDSALYFCASSTPGPSGNTIYFGEGSWLTVV.

Turning to this clone: The junction and the germline gene differ at one end; a read error may be behind it. The chain has TRBV27 and TRBJ2-2; a weak D match, TRBD1 (6 bases). Germline V CDR1 and CDR2: MNHEY, SMNVEV (reference sequence). The CDR3 is made up of 15 amino acids. CDR3 region: CASSLRQGNPGELFF. The CDR3 DNA reads TGTGCCAGCAGTTTACGGCAGGGGAACCCCGGGGAGCTGTTTTTT.

The count of this clone is one. V and J are TRBV2 and TRBJ2-5, with 7 bases fitting TRBD1. Germline CDR1 reads SNHLY; CDR2 reads FYNNEI. The J segment lost 4 bases and the V segment lost 4 bases, leaving 0 bases of the junction unmatched. This CDR3 comprises 12 residues. The CDR3 DNA is TGTGCCAGCAGTGGACAGGGAGAGACCCAGTACTTC. This sequence encodes CASSGQGETQYF.

This chain uses TRBV6-5 with TRBJ1-2; D is possibly TRBD1 (5 bases). The CDR3 runs 14 residues. From germline, CDR1 is MNHEY and CDR2 SVGAGI. Trimming shortened V by 7 bases and J by 4 bases, and 16 bases separated the two germline ends. CDR3 nucleotide sequence: TGTGCCAGCATTTCGACGGGGACTGGCTATGGCTACACCTTC. This sequence encodes CASISTGTGYGYTF.

This clone showed up just once. The rearrangement links TRBV12-5 to TRBJ2-1; a possible D gene is TRBD1 (6 bases). This CDR3 has 12 residues. Germline CDR1 and CDR2: LGHNT and FRNRAP. The V end was cut by 6 bases, the J end by 8 bases, with 11 bases between. CDR3 loop: CASGTGRDEQFF. CDR3 nucleotide sequence: TGTGCTAGTGGAACAGGGCGGGATGAGCAGTTCTTC.

This clone appeared once. This rearrangement joins TRBV13 to TRBJ2-7; TRBD2 is a possible D gene (6 bases). Germline CDR1 is PRHDT and CDR2 is FYEKMQ (reference sequence). The V and J ends lost 5 bases and 2 bases respectively, with 13 bases between them. This CDR3 has 14 residues. CDR3 loop: CASSRGRPAYEQYF. The CDR3 DNA is TGTGCCAGCAGCCGGGGGAGGCCTGCCTACGAGCAGTACTTC.

The chain is built from TRBV6-6 and TRBJ2-7; 10 nucleotides match TRBD2. Germline CDR1 is MNHNY and CDR2 is SVGAGI (reference sequence). The CDR3 has 16 residues. J gave up 0 bases and V 4 bases, and 6 bases lay outside the gene matches. The CDR3 region has the DNA TGTGCCAGCAGTTCCCTAGGGACTAGCGCCTCCTACGAGCAGTACTTC. Translated: CASSSLGTSASYEQYF.

J is TRBJ1-3 and V is TRBV5-1; no definite D call. Germline V lookup: CDR1 SGHRS, CDR2 YFSETQ. The CDR3 contains 14 residues. V lost 0 bases and J 11 bases, leaving 15 bases between the germline ends. CDR3 sequence: CASSLGHEPFSIYF. The CDR3 bases are TGCGCCAGCAGCTTGGGACATGAACCTTTTTCCATATATTTT.

The rearrangement joins TRBV21-1 to TRBJ2-1; TRBD2 is taken as the D call from the table, unchecked against the DNA. TRBV21-1 is a recognized pseudogene. The CDR3 is 16 amino acids. The CDR3 DNA reads as TGTGCCAGCAGCACCGGACTAGCGGGAGTGGGAATGAGCAAGTTCTTC. It is translated as CASSTGLAGVGMSKFF.

V usage is TRBV2 and J usage is TRBJ1-2, with TRBD1 as a possible D gene (6 bases). The CDR3 contains 14 residues. V lost 1 base and J lost 4, with 10 bases in between. Germline CDR1 SNHLY, CDR2 FYNNEI. CDR3 residues: CASSEDRAGYGYTF. In DNA, the CDR3 is TGTGCCAGCAGTGAAGACAGGGCCGGCTATGGCTACACCTTC.

The chain recombines TRBV3-1 (or the pseudogene TRBV3-2) with TRBJ2-5; D not certain. There are 15 residues in the CDR3. Per the germline V gene, CDR1 is LGHDT and CDR2 is YNNKEL (reference sequence). V was clipped by 2 bases and J by 0 bases, with 10 bases between them. The CDR3 DNA reads as TGTGCCAGCAGCCAAAATTCAGGTAACCAAGAGACCCAGTACTTC. Amino acids: CASSQNSGNQETQYF.

The chain couples TRBV6-6 to TRBJ2-7, with TRBD1 as a possible D gene (5 bases). This CDR3 comprises 13 residues. Germline V CDR1 and CDR2: MNHNY, SVGAGI (reference sequence). V lost 2 bases and J 4 bases, leaving 9 bases between the germline ends. This CDR3 reads CASSYQQGYEQYF. The CDR3 DNA follows: TGTGCCAGCAGTTACCAGCAGGGATACGAGCAGTACTTC.

There are a few counts of this clone. The V call is TRBV28, the J call TRBJ1-4; tentatively, D is TRBD1 (5 bases). The CDR3 sequence is 13 residues long. CDR1 and CDR2 (germline): MDHEN, SYDVKM. The CDR3 here is CASDGGTNEKLFF. In DNA form, the CDR3 reads TGTGCTTCGGATGGGGGGACTAATGAAAAACTGTTTTTT.